Shown below are 16 T cell receptor beta chains from a single sample sequenced in a study of neurological immune-mediated disorders. Each CDR3 protein is one row after TCRdb ran MiXCR on the 5' RACE reads. This sample has 80,000 to 85,000 distinct CDR3 sequences, with 2.5% to 3% found just once. Sequenced: PBMCs. These receptor sequences come from a woman aged 30 to 39 with multiple sclerosis.

At least ten counts were recorded for this clonotype. The rearrangement links TRBV7-6 to TRBJ1-1; tentatively, D is TRBD1 (6 bases). Trimming took 4 bases from V and 1 from J, leaving 7 bases between them. From germline, CDR1 is SGHVS and CDR2 FNYEAQ. The CDR3 is 13 residues long. The CDR3 spells CASSSGQNTEAFF. CDR3 bases: TGTGCCAGCAGCTCGGGACAGAACACTGAAGCTTTCTTT.

Ten or more counts support this clonotype. This sequence joins TRBV29-1 and TRBJ2-7; TRBD1 aligns across 8 bases. Per the germline V gene, CDR1 is SQVTM and CDR2 is ANQGSEA. The CDR3 length is 11 residues. The junction had 2 bases not matched to a gene; V was cut back by 4 bases and J by 6 bases. This CDR3 reads CSVGRGREQYF. CDR3 DNA: TGCAGCGTTGGCAGGGGGCGCGAGCAGTACTTC.

This clonotype was observed at least ten times. The chain couples TRBV7-2 to TRBJ2-3; D not certain. In germline, CDR1 is SGHTA, CDR2 FQGNSA. The length of the CDR3 is 14 residues. V lost 5 bases, J lost 2 bases, and 11 bases lay in between. The CDR3 sequence is CASSTRRVTDTQYF. DNA of the CDR3: TGTGCCAGCAGCACCCGCAGAGTCACAGATACGCAGTATTTT. The full variable domain, rest sourced from reference TRBV7-2 and TRBJ2-3, is GAGVSQSPSNKVTEKGKDVELRCDPISGHTALYWYRQSLGQGLEFLIYFQGNSAPDKSGLPSDRFSAERTGGSVSTLTIQRTQQEDSAVYLCASSTRRVTDTQYFGPGTRLTVL.

This clonotype has at least ten counts. CDR3 loop: CASSSAGLNEQYF. The CDR3 DNA sequence: TGTGCCAGCAGCTCCGCCGGGCTGAACGAGCAGTACTTC. V usage is TRBV27 and J usage is TRBJ2-7; no clear D gene. Germline V gives CDR1 MNHEY, CDR2 SMNVEV (reference sequence). This CDR3 contains 13 residues. V was cut by 6 bases and J by 5 bases, with 14 bases left in between.

This clonotype was recorded many times. CDR3 region: CASSLDLVRKDTQYF. Written as DNA, the CDR3 is TGTGCCAGCAGCTTGGACCTAGTCCGGAAAGATACGCAGTATTTT. The genes are TRBV5-6 and TRBJ2-3; D gene ambiguous. The CDR3 runs to 15 residues. The V end was cut by 0 bases, the J end by 5 bases, with 13 bases between. From germline, CDR1 is SGHDT and CDR2 YYEEEE. Variable domain in full (rest from reference TRBV5-6 and TRBJ2-3): DAGVTQSPTHLIKTRGQQVTLRCSPKSGHDTVSWYQQALGQGPQFIFQYYEEEERQRGNFPDRFSGHQFPNYSSELNVNALLLGDSALYLCASSLDLVRKDTQYFGPGTRLTVL.

This clonotype was observed a handful of times. With a much larger clone just one base away, this may be a read error. This rearrangement joins TRBV12-3 or TRBV12-4 to TRBJ2-7; D uncertain. V dropped 8 bases and J dropped 6 bases, with 14 bases sitting between them. The CDR3 consists of 12 residues. The CDR3 is CASESNSREQYF. CDR3 sequence (DNA): TGTGCCAGCGAATCGAATAGCCGCGAGCAGTACTTC.

This clonotype showed up many times. The chain carries TRBV3-1 and TRBJ2-7; 8 bases fit TRBD2. V lost 4 bases and J lost 2; bases outside the gene matches: 10. Germline values: CDR1 LGHDT, CDR2 YNNKEL (reference sequence). The CDR3 consists of 16 residues. CDR3 DNA sequence: TGTGCCAGCAGCCTGTCCGGGACTAGTATCGCCTACGAGCAGTACTTC. As protein: CASSLSGTSIAYEQYF.

This clonotype was detected ten times or more. V usage is TRBV27 and J usage is TRBJ1-2, with D perhaps matching TRBD1 (5 bases). Germline assignment: CDR1 MNHEY and CDR2 SMNVEV (reference sequence). The germline V and J ends were trimmed by 6 bases and 5 bases, with 10 bases remaining between them. This CDR3 has 12 amino acids. The chain's CDR3 is CASRGGGYGYTF. The CDR3 DNA reads TGTGCCAGCAGGGGTGGGGGTTATGGCTACACCTTC.

This clonotype was seen at least ten times. V usage is TRBV12-3 or TRBV12-4 and J usage is TRBJ2-6; D is perhaps TRBD2 (6 bases). This CDR3 has 15 amino acids. V lost 7 bases, J lost 1 base, and 11 bases lay in between. For the CDR3, the DNA is TGTGCCAGCACCAGGGACTTTTCTGGGGCCAACGTCCTGACTTTC. This gives the protein CASTRDFSGANVLTF.

This clonotype appeared many times. This chain connects TRBV20-1 to TRBJ2-1; 10 nucleotides align to TRBD1. V shed 5 bases, J shed 8 bases, and the junction held 6 bases outside the gene matches. Germline V gene sequence: CDR1 DFQATT, CDR2 SNEGSKA (reference sequence). The CDR3 totals 13 residues. This CDR3 is CSAPGQGYDEQFF. Written as DNA, the CDR3 is TGCAGTGCTCCGGGACAGGGGTACGATGAGCAGTTCTTC.

This clonotype was seen a handful of times. Just one base apart from a much larger clone, this may be a read error. The chain couples TRBV24-1 to TRBJ2-2, with D unresolved. CDR1 and CDR2 from the germline V gene are KGHDR and SFDVKD. V was shortened by 11 bases and J by 4 bases, with 10 bases between the two germline ends. The CDR3 contains 12 residues. As DNA, the CDR3 is TGTGCCAACAGAGCAACCACCGGGGAGCTGTTTTTT. Its protein is CANRATTGELFF.

This clonotype was counted many times. The V gene is TRBV12-3 or TRBV12-4, the J gene TRBJ1-1; 7 bases fit TRBD1. The CDR3 consists of 15 residues. With 7 bases clipped from V and 1 base from J, the junction kept 9 bases outside the gene matches. CDR3 DNA sequence: TGTGCCAGCATTTGGGGGGGACAGCCGAACACTGAAGCTTTCTTT. Its protein product is CASIWGGQPNTEAFF.

This clonotype was observed at least ten times. The rearrangement links TRBV7-2 to TRBJ1-4, with D hard to call. CDR3 length: 15 amino acids. In germline, CDR1 is SGHTA, CDR2 FQGNSA. The germline V and J ends were trimmed by 5 bases and 2 bases, with 12 bases remaining between them. CDR3 sequence (DNA): TGTGCCAGCAGCCGTATCGGAGGGACTAATGAAAAACTGTTTTTT. It is translated as CASSRIGGTNEKLFF.

This clonotype was picked up many times. The CDR3 sequence: CASTGRLAGRSNEQFF. CDR3 sequence (DNA): TGTGCCAGCACCGGTCGACTAGCGGGGCGGAGCAATGAGCAGTTCTTC. The chain has TRBV6-2 or TRBV6-3 and TRBJ2-1, with TRBD2 matching over 11 bases. Trimming at V came to 7 bases and at J to 6 bases, leaving 11 bases not matched to a gene. This CDR3 has 16 residues. Germline assignment: CDR1 MNHEY and CDR2 SVGEGT.

This clonotype was seen ten or more times. The chain employs TRBV6-6 and TRBJ2-1; 7 bases agree with TRBD2. V shed 11 bases, J shed 6 bases, and the junction held 16 bases outside the gene matches. CDR3 length: 15 amino acids. Germline assignment: CDR1 MNHNY and CDR2 SVGAGI (reference sequence). As DNA, the CDR3 is TGTGCCGTTTTAAACTATGAGCGGGGCTTCAATGAGCAGTTCTTC. Translated, it gives CAVLNYERGFNEQFF.

This clonotype was picked up many times. The chain employs TRBV29-1 and TRBJ2-3, with 7 bases aligning to TRBD2. The trim removed 4 bases at V and 5 bases at J, leaving 3 bases unmatched. Germline loops: CDR1 SQVTM, CDR2 ANQGSEA. The CDR3 has 12 amino acids. Here the CDR3 DNA reads TGCAGCGTTGGCCCGGGGGGAGATACGCAGTATTTT. Its protein is CSVGPGGDTQYF.